This entry describes one T cell receptor beta chain. This receptor's antigen is unknown. No quality values exist for individual bases; no much larger clone is one base distant. The sample's time point label is to be understood as: pre-pandemic baseline sample and day 111 after first positive SARS-CoV-2 test. The data are from a study of kidney transplant recipient with SARS-CoV-2 infection (dated by TCRdb to the early 2020s). From cysteine to phenylalanine, the CDR3 is 14 amino acids long. Only the CDR3 portion is preserved as DNA: 42 bases, with reading frame beginning at the first base. For CDR1 and CDR2, the germline V gene (reference sequence) lists LNHDA and SQIVND. The sequencing machine was an Illumina MiSeq. Profiling of the peripheral T cell repertoire was carried out for human TCRbeta genes. The authors' pipeline ran thus. Beta-binomial modelling was applied to test for differential clonotype abundance so that variability over time was accounted for. Expanded clonotypes were screened against the ImmuneCODE reference database of SARS-CoV-2-associated TCRs and mapped to viral genome regions. Additional repertoire analyses were carried out for TRBV gene usage, CDR3 length, CDR3 amino acid overlap between time points, clonotype abundance distributions and Jaccard similarity. The public reads were run again by TCRdb, first through fastp at Q25 and then through MiXCR, and only productive beta chains were kept. Rows are unified per CDR3 protein, each entry keeping the most common DNA and genes. TCRdb, not the authors, supplied the V and J calls. The sample table contains approximately 250,000 distinct CDR3 sequences; only one count was recorded for under 30% of them. Roughly 7% of the sample is held by the ten biggest clonotypes.

Sequences were derived from a blood sample, sampled at baseline and on day 111 from a kidney transplant recipient. This TCR came from a male patient aged 25-45 years who had COVID-19 and was a kidney transplant recipient. After a transplant, some T cells may be of graft donor origin. The sequence joins TRBV19 to TRBJ2-4; TRBD1 matches 10 bases in the middle. The J call may be in error: the DNA end matches TRBJ2-7 better. At the DNA level, the sequence is TGTGCCAGTGGCCCGACAGGGGGCATCTACGAGCAGTACTTC. Its translation is CASGPTGGIYEQYF.